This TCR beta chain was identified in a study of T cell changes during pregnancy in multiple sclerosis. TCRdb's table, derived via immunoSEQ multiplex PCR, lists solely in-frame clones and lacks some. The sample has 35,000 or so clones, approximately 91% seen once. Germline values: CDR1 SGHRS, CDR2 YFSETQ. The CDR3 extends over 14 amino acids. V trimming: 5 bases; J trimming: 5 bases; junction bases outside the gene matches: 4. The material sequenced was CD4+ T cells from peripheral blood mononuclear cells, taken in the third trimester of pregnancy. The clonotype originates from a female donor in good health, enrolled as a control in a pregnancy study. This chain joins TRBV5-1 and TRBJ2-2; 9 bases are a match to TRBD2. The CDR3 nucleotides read TGCGCCAGCAGTGGCCTAGCGGGGACCGGGGAGCTGTTTTTT. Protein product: CASSGLAGTGELFF.